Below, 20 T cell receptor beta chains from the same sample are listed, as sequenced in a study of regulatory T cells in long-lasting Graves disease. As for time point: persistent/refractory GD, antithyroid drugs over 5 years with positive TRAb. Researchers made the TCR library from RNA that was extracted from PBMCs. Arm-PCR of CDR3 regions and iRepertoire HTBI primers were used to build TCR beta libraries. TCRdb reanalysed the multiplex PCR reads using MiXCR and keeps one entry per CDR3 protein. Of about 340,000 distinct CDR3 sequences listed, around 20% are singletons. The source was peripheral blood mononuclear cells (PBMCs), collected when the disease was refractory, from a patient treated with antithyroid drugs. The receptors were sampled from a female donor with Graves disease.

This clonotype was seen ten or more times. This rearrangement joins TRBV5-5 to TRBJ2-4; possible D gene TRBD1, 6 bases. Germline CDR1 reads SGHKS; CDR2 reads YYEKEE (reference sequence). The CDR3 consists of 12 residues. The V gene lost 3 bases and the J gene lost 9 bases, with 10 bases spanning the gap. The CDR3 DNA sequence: TGTGCCAGCAGCTCAGGGGAGAGCATTCAGTACTTC. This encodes CASSSGESIQYF.

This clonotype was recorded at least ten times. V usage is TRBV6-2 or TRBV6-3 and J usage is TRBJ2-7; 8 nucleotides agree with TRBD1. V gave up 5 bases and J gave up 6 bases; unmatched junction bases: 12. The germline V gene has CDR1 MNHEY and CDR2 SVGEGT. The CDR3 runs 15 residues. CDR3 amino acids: CASSTPGQAQSEQYF. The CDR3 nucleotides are TGTGCCAGCAGTACCCCGGGACAGGCGCAAAGCGAGCAGTACTTC.

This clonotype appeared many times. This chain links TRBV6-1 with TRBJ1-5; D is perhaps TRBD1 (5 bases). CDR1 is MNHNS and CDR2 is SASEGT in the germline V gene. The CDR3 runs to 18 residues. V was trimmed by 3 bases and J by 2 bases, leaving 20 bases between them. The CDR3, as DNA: TGTGCCAGCAGTGATTGGCAGGGCGGGATATTGGGCAATCAGCCCCAGCATTTT. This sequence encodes CASSDWQGGILGNQPQHF.

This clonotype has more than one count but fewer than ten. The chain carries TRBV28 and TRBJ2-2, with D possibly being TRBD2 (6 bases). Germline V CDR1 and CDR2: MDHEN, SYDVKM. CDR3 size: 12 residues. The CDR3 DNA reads TGTGCTACGGGGGTGAACACCGGGGAGCTGTTTTTT. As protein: CATGVNTGELFF.

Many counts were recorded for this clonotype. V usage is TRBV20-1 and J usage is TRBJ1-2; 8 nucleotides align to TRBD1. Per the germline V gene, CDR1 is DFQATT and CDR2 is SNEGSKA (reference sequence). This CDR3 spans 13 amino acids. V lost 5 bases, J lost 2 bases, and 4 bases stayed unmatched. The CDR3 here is CSAWTGLNYGYTF. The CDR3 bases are TGCAGTGCTTGGACAGGGCTCAACTATGGCTACACCTTC.

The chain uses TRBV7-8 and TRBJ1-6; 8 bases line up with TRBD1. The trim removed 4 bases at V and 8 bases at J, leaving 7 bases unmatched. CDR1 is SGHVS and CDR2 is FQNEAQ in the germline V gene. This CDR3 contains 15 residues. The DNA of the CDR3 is TGTGCCAGCAGCTCGCAGGGGGCAGTCTATTCACCCCTCCACTTT. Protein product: CASSSQGAVYSPLHF.

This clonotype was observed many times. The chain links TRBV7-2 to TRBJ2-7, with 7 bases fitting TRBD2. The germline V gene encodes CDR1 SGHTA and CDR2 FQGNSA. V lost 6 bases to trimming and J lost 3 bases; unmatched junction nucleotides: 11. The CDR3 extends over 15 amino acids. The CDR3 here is CASSGGGGSLYEQYF. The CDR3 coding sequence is TGTGCCAGCAGTGGGGGGGGAGGCTCCCTCTACGAGCAGTACTTC.

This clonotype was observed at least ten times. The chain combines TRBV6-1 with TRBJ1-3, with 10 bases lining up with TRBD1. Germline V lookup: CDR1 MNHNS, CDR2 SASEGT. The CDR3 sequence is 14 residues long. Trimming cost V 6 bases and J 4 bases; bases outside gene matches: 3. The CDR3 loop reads CASRQTGGGNTIYF. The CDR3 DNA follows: TGTGCCAGCAGGCAGACAGGGGGCGGAAACACCATATATTTT.

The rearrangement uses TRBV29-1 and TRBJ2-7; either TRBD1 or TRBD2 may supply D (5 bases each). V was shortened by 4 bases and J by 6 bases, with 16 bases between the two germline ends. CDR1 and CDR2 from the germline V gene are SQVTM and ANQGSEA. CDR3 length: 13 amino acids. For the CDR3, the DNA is TGCAGCGTTGTACAAATGGGGACCCGCGAGCAGTACTTC. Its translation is CSVVQMGTREQYF.

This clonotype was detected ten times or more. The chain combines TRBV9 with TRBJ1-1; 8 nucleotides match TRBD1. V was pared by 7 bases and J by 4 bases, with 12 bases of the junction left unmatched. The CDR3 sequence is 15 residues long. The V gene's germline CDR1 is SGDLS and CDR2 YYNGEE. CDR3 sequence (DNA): TGTGCCAGCGGGAGGGGGGACAGGTTTGGCACTGAAGCTTTCTTT. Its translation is CASGRGDRFGTEAFF.

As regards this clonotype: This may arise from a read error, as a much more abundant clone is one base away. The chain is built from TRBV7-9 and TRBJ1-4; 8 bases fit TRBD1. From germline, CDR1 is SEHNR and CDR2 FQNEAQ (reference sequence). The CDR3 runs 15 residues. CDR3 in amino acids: CASNLLSGGNEKLFF. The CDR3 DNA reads TGTGCCAGCAACTTACTGTCAGGGGGCAATGAAAAACTGTTTTTT.

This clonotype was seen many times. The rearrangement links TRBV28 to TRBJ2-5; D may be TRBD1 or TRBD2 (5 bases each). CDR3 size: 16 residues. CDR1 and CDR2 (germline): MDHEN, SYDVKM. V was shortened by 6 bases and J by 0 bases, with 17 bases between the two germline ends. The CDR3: CASSPNLGVNQETQYF. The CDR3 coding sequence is TGTGCCAGCAGCCCCAACCTGGGGGTTAACCAAGAGACCCAGTACTTC.

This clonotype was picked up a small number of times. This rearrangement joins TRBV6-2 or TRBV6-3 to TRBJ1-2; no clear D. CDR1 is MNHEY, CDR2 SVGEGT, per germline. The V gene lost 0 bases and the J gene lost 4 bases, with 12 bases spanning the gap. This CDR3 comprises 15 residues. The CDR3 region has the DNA TGTGCCAGCAGTTACTCGGAGGGATTTAGCTATGGCTACACCTTC. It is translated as CASSYSEGFSYGYTF.

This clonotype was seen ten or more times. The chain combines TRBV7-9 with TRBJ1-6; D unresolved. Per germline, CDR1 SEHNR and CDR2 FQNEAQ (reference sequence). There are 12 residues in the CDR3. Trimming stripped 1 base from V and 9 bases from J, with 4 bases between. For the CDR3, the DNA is TGTGCCAGCAGCTTAGATGGTTCACCCCTCCACTTT. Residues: CASSLDGSPLHF.

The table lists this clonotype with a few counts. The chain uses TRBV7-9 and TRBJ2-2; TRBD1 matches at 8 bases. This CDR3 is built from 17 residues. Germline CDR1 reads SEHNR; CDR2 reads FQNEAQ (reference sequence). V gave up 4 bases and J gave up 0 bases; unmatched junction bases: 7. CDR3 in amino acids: CASSSTGDFSNTGELFF. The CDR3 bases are TGTGCCAGCAGCTCGACAGGGGACTTCTCGAACACCGGGGAGCTGTTTTTT.

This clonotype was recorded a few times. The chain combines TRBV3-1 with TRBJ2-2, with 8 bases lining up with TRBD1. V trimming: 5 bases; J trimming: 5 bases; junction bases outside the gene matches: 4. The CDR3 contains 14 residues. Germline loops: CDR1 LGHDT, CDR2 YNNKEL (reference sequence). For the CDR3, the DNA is TGTGCCAGCAGCGACAGGGGAGCGACCGGGGAGCTGTTTTTT. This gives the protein CASSDRGATGELFF.

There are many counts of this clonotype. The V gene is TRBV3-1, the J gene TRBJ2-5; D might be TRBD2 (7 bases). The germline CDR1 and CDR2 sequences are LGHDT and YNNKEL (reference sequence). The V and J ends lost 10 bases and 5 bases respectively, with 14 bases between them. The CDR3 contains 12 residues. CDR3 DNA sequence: TGTGCCACACGGACAGCGGGGGAGACCCAGTACTTC. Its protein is CATRTAGETQYF.

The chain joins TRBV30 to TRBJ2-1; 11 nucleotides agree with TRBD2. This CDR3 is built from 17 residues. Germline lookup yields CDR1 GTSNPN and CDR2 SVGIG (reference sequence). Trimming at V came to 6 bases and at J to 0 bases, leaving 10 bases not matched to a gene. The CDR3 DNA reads TGTGCCTGTGCCGGGACTAGCGGAGGGAGCTCCTACAATGAGCAGTTCTTC. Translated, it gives CACAGTSGGSSYNEQFF.

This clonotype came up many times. The CDR3 region has the DNA TGTGCCAGCAGTTACACACAAAAGGGCGTAGGTTACACCTTC. Residues: CASSYTQKGVGYTF. The chain couples TRBV6-5 to TRBJ1-2; D is ambiguous. Between the trimmed V and J ends, which lost 2 bases and 11 bases, there was a span of 18 bases. From germline, CDR1 is MNHEY and CDR2 SVGAGI. The CDR3 consists of 14 residues.

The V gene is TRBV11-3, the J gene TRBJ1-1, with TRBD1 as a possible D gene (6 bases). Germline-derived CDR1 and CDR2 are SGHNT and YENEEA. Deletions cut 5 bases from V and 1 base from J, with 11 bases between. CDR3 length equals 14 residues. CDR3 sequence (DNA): TGTGCCAGCAGCGAGCTGGGACAGAACACTGAAGCTTTCTTT. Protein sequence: CASSELGQNTEAFF.